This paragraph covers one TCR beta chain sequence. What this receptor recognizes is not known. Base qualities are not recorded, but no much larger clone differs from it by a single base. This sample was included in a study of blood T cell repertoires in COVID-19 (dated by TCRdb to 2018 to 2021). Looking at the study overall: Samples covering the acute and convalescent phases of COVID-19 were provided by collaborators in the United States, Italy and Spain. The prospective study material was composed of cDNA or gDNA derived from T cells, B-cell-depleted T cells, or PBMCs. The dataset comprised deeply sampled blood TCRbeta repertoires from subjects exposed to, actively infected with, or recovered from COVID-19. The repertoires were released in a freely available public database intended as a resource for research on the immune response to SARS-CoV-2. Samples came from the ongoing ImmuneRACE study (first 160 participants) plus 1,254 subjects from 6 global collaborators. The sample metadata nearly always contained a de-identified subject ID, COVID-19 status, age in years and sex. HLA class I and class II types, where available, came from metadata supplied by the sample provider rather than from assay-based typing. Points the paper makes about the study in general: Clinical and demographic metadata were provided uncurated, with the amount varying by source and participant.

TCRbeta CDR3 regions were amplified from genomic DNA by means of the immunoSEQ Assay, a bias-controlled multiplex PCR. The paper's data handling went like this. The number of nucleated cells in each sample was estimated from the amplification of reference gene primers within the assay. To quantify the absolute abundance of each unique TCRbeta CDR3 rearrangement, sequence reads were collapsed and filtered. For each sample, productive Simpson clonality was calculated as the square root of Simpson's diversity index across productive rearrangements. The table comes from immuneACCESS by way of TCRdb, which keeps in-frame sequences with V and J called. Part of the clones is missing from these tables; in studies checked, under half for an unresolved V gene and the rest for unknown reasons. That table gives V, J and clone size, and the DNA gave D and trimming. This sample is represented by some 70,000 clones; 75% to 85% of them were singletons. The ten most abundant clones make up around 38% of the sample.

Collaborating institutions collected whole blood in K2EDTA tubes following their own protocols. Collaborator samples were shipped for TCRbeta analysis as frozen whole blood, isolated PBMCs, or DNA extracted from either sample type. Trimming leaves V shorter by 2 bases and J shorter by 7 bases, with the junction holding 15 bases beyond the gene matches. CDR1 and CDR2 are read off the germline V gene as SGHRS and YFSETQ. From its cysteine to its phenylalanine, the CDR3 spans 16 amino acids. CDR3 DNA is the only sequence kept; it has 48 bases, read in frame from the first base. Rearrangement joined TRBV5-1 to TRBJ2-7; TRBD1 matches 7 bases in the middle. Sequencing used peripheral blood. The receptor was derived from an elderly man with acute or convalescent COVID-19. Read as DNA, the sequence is TGCGCCAGCAGCTTCTCACCGGGACAGAGAGCACCAGAGCAGTACTTC. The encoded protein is CASSFSPGQRAPEQYF.